This T cell receptor (beta chain) was sequenced in a study of persistence of HIV-infected CD4 T cells. Study outcomes and limitations: TCRbeta richness was lower in CMV- and Gag-responding cells than in anti-CD3/anti-CD28-responding cells.

Trimming at V came to 3 bases and at J to 2 bases, leaving 8 bases not matched to a gene. The V gene's germline CDR1 is DFQATT and CDR2 SNEGSKA (reference sequence). The CDR3 contains 17 residues. The immunoSEQ assay was version 4, run in survey mode. This table comes from immunoSEQ multiplex PCR, and its TCRdb copy is limited to in-frame clones, with some not included. The sample lists tens of thousands of clones, approximately 79% occurring once. Overlapping HIV-1 Gag 15-mer peptides at around 1 ug per peptide per mL were used. Responding CD4+ T cells were sorted by upregulation of both CD40 ligand and CD69. This clone appeared a single time. The antigen is undetermined.

This chain joins TRBV20-1 and TRBJ2-3, with 13 bases that match TRBD2. Sample: CD4+ T cells sorted from PBMCs after roughly 20-hour stimulation, taken from a patient who received antiretroviral therapy. This clonotype was obtained from an adult man with HIV who was CMV-seropositive. The CDR3 nucleotides are TGCAGTGCTAGTTCCGGGACTAGCGGGGCTGACACAGATACGCAGTATTTT. It is translated as CSASSGTSGADTDTQYF.